Presented here are 3 T cell receptor beta chains from one specimen sequenced in a study of blood T cell repertoires in COVID-19 (dated by TCRdb to about 2020). The method was the immunoSEQ multiplex PCR assay. Not all clones reach the TCRdb copy of this immuneACCESS table, which keeps in-frame sequences only. Checked studies attribute under half of the gap to unresolved V genes and leave the rest unexplained. In this sample the table shows a few hundred thousand clones, approximately 90% of which occur a single time. The leading ten clones occupy about 4.1% of the sample. The sequenced sample consisted of peripheral blood. These receptors all come from a man aged 50-60 years with acute or convalescent COVID-19.

The gene calls are TRBV7-3 and TRBJ2-2, with D possibly being TRBD2 (7 bases). The germline V gene encodes CDR1 SGHTA and CDR2 FQGTGA. V was cut by 5 bases and J by 2 bases, with 15 bases left in between. CDR3 size: 16 residues. DNA of the CDR3: TGTGCCAGCAGCCCCTCGGGGGGCCTTAACACCGGGGAGCTGTTTTTT. Translating gives CASSPSGGLNTGELFF.

This clone was detected only a few times. This sequence joins TRBV5-1 and TRBJ2-4; 7 bases agree with TRBD1. The germline CDR1 and CDR2 sequences are SGHRS and YFSETQ. The J segment lost 9 bases and the V segment lost 0 bases, leaving 6 bases of the junction unmatched. This CDR3 comprises 14 residues. CDR3 loop: CASSLVQGSGIQYF. The CDR3 bases are TGCGCCAGCAGCTTGGTACAGGGGTCGGGCATTCAGTACTTC.

The genes are TRBV30 and TRBJ2-1; 9 nucleotides line up with TRBD2. Unmatched junction bases numbered 7, after V lost 4 bases and J lost 3 bases. This CDR3 contains 15 residues. Germline-derived CDR1 and CDR2 are GTSNPN and SVGIG (reference sequence). CDR3 amino acids: CAWTPGLAIYNEQFF. The CDR3 DNA reads TGTGCCTGGACCCCGGGACTAGCCATCTACAATGAGCAGTTCTTC.